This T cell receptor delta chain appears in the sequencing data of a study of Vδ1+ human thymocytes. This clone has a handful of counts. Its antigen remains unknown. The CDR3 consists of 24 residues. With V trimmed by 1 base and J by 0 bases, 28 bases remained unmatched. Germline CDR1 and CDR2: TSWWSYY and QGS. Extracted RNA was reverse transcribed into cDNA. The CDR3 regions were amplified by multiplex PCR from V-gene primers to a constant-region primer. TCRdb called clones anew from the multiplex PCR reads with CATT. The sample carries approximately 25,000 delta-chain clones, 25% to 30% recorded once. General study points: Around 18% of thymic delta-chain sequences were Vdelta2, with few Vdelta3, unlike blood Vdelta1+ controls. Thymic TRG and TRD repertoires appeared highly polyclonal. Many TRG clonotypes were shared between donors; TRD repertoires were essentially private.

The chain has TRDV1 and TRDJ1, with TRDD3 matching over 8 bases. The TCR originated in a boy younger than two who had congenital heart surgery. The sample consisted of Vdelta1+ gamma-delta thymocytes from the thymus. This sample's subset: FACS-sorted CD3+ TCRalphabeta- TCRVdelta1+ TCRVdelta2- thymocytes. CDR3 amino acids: CALGEQYSSPDTIFTGGYTDKLIF. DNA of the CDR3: TGTGCTCTTGGGGAACAATATTCTAGCCCTGACACGATTTTTACTGGGGGCTACACCGATAAACTCATCTTT.